This T cell receptor (beta chain) was retrieved from a study of T cells in narcolepsy. Details on this clone: The antigen is unknown.

V was shortened by 1 base and J by 2 bases, with 9 bases between the two germline ends. Germline V gives CDR1 LGHNT, CDR2 FRNRAP. This CDR3 contains 15 residues. Profiling relied on immunoSEQ multiplex PCR, and the TCRdb table lists in-frame clones only, not all of them. The table records fewer than 35,000 clones, more than 70% of them present only once. Study-level points and caveats: Autoreactive HCRT-specific and TRIB2-specific clonotypes were marked in same-patient CSF-versus-blood CD4+ comparisons.

The TCR sequence derives from a human donor with narcolepsy. This chain uses TRBV12-5 with TRBJ1-3; tentatively, D is TRBD1 (5 bases). Sequencing used CD45RA- memory CD4+ T cells from PBMCs. This CDR3 is CASGLASGTGNTIYF. DNA for the CDR3: TGTGCTAGTGGTTTGGCCTCAGGGACTGGAAACACCATATATTTT.